This TCR beta chain was documented in a study of regulatory T cells in long-lasting Graves disease. Looked up from germline, CDR1 is DFQATT and CDR2 is SNEGSKA (reference sequence). The junction had 4 bases not matched to a gene; V was cut back by 5 bases and J by 1 base. This CDR3 has 15 residues. The time point denotes: newly diagnosed GD, antithyroid drugs for less than 3 months. Generation of the TCR library employed RNA extracted from PBMCs. In each case, Graves' disease was diagnosed per American Thyroid Association guidelines. Through Arm-PCR of CDR3 regions and iRepertoire HTBI primers, TCR beta libraries were built. TCRdb re-called the multiplex PCR reads with MiXCR, one entry per CDR3 protein. The sample comprises hundreds of thousands of distinct CDR3 sequences, roughly 15% of which are singletons, and 18% rests with the top ten. This clonotype was counted at least ten times. The data also belong to a second study, concerning T cells in Graves' hyperthyroidism and ophthalmopathy.

This TCR came from a woman in her thirties with Graves disease. The sequencing used peripheral blood mononuclear cells (PBMCs), collected at new diagnosis, from a patient treated with antithyroid drugs. V gene TRBV20-1 combines with J gene TRBJ2-7, with 14 bases matching TRBD2. CDR3 residues: CSALTSGRGSYEQYF. CDR3 in DNA: TGCAGTGCTTTGACTAGCGGGAGGGGTTCCTACGAGCAGTACTTC.